This T cell receptor beta chain was sequenced in a study of vaccination and CD4 T cells after COVID-19. Turning to the study itself: The convalescent group had six males, four females, seven Caucasians, two Asians, one multiracial. Post-vaccine sample collection happened at a median of about 10 weeks after dose two, ranging 14 to 241.

In regard to this clonotype: The target antigen is unknown.

The Oncomine TCR Beta short-read assay sequenced DNA from cultured CD4+ T cells. The genomic DNA was obtained from cultured CD4+ T cells by extraction with the QIAamp micro DNA kit. One entry per CDR3 protein results from TCRdb running MiXCR on the PCR reads. The sample has more than 6,000 distinct CDR3 sequences, about three quarters seen once. This CDR3 is 12 amino acids long. The V and J ends lost 2 bases and 9 bases respectively, with 11 bases between them. Germline values: CDR1 LNHNV, CDR2 YYDKDF (reference sequence). As to treatment: approximately nine-day PBMC culture with coronavirus spike peptide pools or control peptides (ViraFEST assay).

Sequencing was carried out using CD4+ T cells from blood, cultured in vitro. The clonotype originates from a human donor who had recovered from COVID-19. This chain uses TRBV15 with TRBJ2-7; D call uncertain. This CDR3 reads CATSRQSGRQYF. CDR3 bases: TGTGCCACCAGCAGACAAAGTGGACGGCAGTACTTC.